Each of the 29 T cell receptor beta chains below was sequenced from the same sample in a study of technical replicates of blood from a few donors. Clones were read by immunoSEQ multiplex PCR, and TCRdb kept only the in-frame ones, dropping some. The repertoire holds about 63,000 clones, with around 86% as singletons. The sample was PBMCs. Source of these receptors: a human donor in good health. Some clones in this sample may be carry-over from other donors' samples.

This clone appeared a few times. This chain joins TRBV25-1 and TRBJ1-4, with 9 bases lining up with TRBD1. The V gene's germline CDR1 is MGHDK and CDR2 SYGVNS. V dropped 4 bases and J dropped 7; count of bases not matched to a gene: 4. The CDR3 loop spans 14 amino acids. The CDR3 loop reads CASSADRGFEKLFF. In nucleotides, the CDR3 is TGTGCCAGCAGTGCGGACAGGGGATTTGAAAAACTGTTTTTT.

The chain couples TRBV7-2 to TRBJ1-3; TRBD1 agrees at 7 bases. V lost 4 bases, J lost 2 bases, and 2 bases stayed unmatched. Germline-derived CDR1 and CDR2 are SGHTA and FQGNSA. The CDR3 has 14 residues. In DNA form, the CDR3 reads TGTGCCAGCAGCTCAGGGGGAACTGGAAACACCATATATTTT. Its translation: CASSSGGTGNTIYF.

This chain joins TRBV30 and TRBJ2-1; D may be TRBD1 (6 bases). V lost 0 bases and J lost 7, with 10 bases in between. CDR1 is GTSNPN, CDR2 SVGIG, per germline (reference sequence). The CDR3 has 13 amino acids. The CDR3 region is CAWSVQGRNEQFF. The CDR3 DNA sequence: TGTGCCTGGAGTGTCCAGGGGCGGAATGAGCAGTTCTTC. Combining the CDR3 with reference TRBV30 and TRBJ2-1 gives the whole variable domain SQTIHQWPATLVQPVGSPLSLECTVEGTSNPNLYWYRQAAGRGLQLLFYSVGIGQISSEVPQNLSASRPQDRQFILSSKKLLLSDSGFYLCAWSVQGRNEQFFGPGTRLTVL.

The chain is built from TRBV12-5 and TRBJ1-1, with D unclear. CDR1 and CDR2 (germline): LGHNT, FRNRAP. Trimming took 1 base from V and 1 from J, leaving 4 bases between them. CDR3 length: 13 amino acids. CDR3 region: CASGLGGNTEAFF. CDR3 nucleotides: TGTGCTAGTGGTTTGGGAGGGAACACTGAAGCTTTCTTT.

This rearrangement joins TRBV29-1 to TRBJ1-2; D perhaps matches TRBD1 (5 bases). The CDR3 has 13 residues. CDR1 SQVTM and CDR2 ANQGSEA come from the germline V gene. V was cut by 3 bases and J by 6 bases, with 14 bases left in between. CDR3 region: CSVDTGTLDGYTF. CDR3 nucleotides: TGCAGCGTTGATACCGGGACTTTGGATGGCTACACCTTC.

This clone was detected ten times or more. The chain has TRBV7-9 and TRBJ1-2; no clear D gene. Germline assignment: CDR1 SEHNR and CDR2 FQNEAQ (reference sequence). This CDR3 comprises 13 residues. Between the trimmed V and J ends, which lost 2 bases and 4 bases, there was a span of 8 bases. CDR3 amino acids: CASSLTGGYGYTF. In DNA, the CDR3 is TGTGCCAGCAGCTTAACGGGAGGCTATGGCTACACCTTC.

This rearrangement joins TRBV30 to TRBJ2-3; 15 nucleotides align to TRBD2. The CDR3 is 23 amino acids. The V segment lost 1 base and the J segment 4 bases; nucleotides outside the gene matches: 24. Germline V gene lookup returns CDR1 GTSNPN and CDR2 SVGIG (reference sequence). CDR3 in DNA: TGTGCCTGGAGTGCAATCCCATTATTGCGGACTAGCGGGGGGGCGGTCTGGGCAGATACGCAGTATTTT. It is translated as CAWSAIPLLRTSGGAVWADTQYF.

The chain joins TRBV10-3 to TRBJ1-5, with unresolved D. Germline assignment: CDR1 ENHRY and CDR2 SYGVKD. The CDR3 covers 16 residues. The germline V and J ends were trimmed by 0 bases and 16 bases, with 25 bases remaining between them. This CDR3 is CAISESAERRLRVQHF. The CDR3 DNA is TGTGCCATCAGTGAGTCGGCAGAAAGAAGGTTACGGGTTCAACATTTT.

In its sample, this clone was seen once. The V and J genes are TRBV7-2 and TRBJ1-1; D might be TRBD1 (6 bases). This CDR3 region has 16 residues. The V end was cut by 2 bases, the J end by 6 bases, with 19 bases between. Germline CDR1 is SGHTA and CDR2 is FQGNSA. The CDR3 here is CASSLLQGRVLAEAFF. In DNA, the CDR3 is TGTGCCAGCAGCTTATTGCAGGGGCGAGTTCTGGCTGAAGCTTTCTTT.

There are a few counts of this clone. The V call is TRBV10-2, the J call TRBJ1-5; D may be TRBD1 (6 bases). CDR1 and CDR2 from the germline V gene are WSHSY and SAAADI. The ends were cut back, 4 bases at V and 3 bases at J, with 10 bases in the middle. The CDR3 is 14 amino acids. CDR3 DNA sequence: TGCGCCAGCAGTGGTCAGGGGATCAATCAGCCCCAGCATTTT. Translated: CASSGQGINQPQHF.

The gene calls are TRBV2 and TRBJ2-5, with 11 bases matching TRBD2. This CDR3 region has 15 residues. CDR1 and CDR2 (germline): SNHLY, FYNNEI. The J segment lost 2 bases and the V segment lost 7 bases, leaving 6 bases of the junction unmatched. Here the CDR3 DNA reads TGTGCCAGCACCCAGGGACTAGCGGTTCAAGAGACCCAGTACTTC. Translated: CASTQGLAVQETQYF.

This clone was picked up one time. The rearrangement uses TRBV5-6 and TRBJ2-2, with TRBD1 matching 10 bases. The junction had 8 bases not matched to a gene; V was cut back by 2 bases and J by 7 bases. The CDR3 runs 16 residues. Germline CDR1 SGHDT, CDR2 YYEEEE. CDR3 DNA: TGTGCCAGCAGCTTTGGGACAGGGGATGGTTTCGGGGAGCTGTTTTTT. Translated: CASSFGTGDGFGELFF. The variable domain in full, with the rest retrieved from reference TRBV5-6 and TRBJ2-2, is DAGVTQSPTHLIKTRGQQVTLRCSPKSGHDTVSWYQQALGQGPQFIFQYYEEEERQRGNFPDRFSGHQFPNYSSELNVNALLLGDSALYLCASSFGTGDGFGELFFGEGSRLTVL.

The chain is built from TRBV7-2 and TRBJ1-5, with 9 bases lining up with TRBD1. The CDR3 runs 16 residues. CDR1 and CDR2 (germline): SGHTA, FQGNSA. Trimming removed 4 bases from V and 1 base from J; junction bases left unmatched: 5. The CDR3 coding sequence is TGTGCCAGCAGCTCCTCGACAGGGGGAAGCAATCAGCCCCAGCATTTT. Protein sequence: CASSSSTGGSNQPQHF.

This clone has only a few counts. J is TRBJ2-2 and V is TRBV6-4, with 11 bases matching TRBD2. The CDR3 spans 16 residues. V lost 3 bases and J lost 6; bases outside the gene matches: 6. Germline V gives CDR1 MRHNA, CDR2 SNTAGT. The CDR3 bases are TGTGCCAGCAGTGAAGATAGCGGGGGGGCCGCCGGGGAGCTGTTTTTT. Encoded protein: CASSEDSGGAAGELFF.

CDR3 residues: CASWTGVLNQPQHF. CDR3 DNA sequence: TGTGCCAGCTGGACAGGGGTCCTCAATCAGCCCCAGCATTTT. V is TRBV2 and J is TRBJ1-5; 9 bases align to TRBD1. The CDR3 covers 14 residues. The V gene's germline CDR1 is SNHLY and CDR2 FYNNEI. V shed 8 bases and J 3 bases; nucleotides not matched to a gene: 5.

V gene TRBV19 combines with J gene TRBJ1-1; no definite D call. The CDR3 spans 14 residues. Per germline, CDR1 LNHDA and CDR2 SQIVND (reference sequence). V lost 7 bases to trimming and J lost 0 bases, with 12 bases between them. As DNA, the CDR3 is TGTGCCAGTACAAGCGGACTCGTGAACACTGAAGCTTTCTTT. Translation: CASTSGLVNTEAFF.

V gene TRBV7-2 combines with J gene TRBJ2-4; D is possibly TRBD2 (6 bases). V was clipped by 1 base and J by 0 bases, with 13 bases between them. Germline lookup yields CDR1 SGHTA and CDR2 FQGNSA. CDR3 length: 17 amino acids. In DNA form, the CDR3 reads TGTGCCAGCAGCTTAGTTGGAGGGGACCGAGCCAAAAACATTCAGTACTTC. It is translated as CASSLVGGDRAKNIQYF.

The chain's CDR3 is CATSREGRSGNTQYF. The CDR3, as DNA: TGTGCCACCAGCCGCGAGGGCCGTTCGGGGAATACGCAGTATTTT. V usage is TRBV15 and J usage is TRBJ2-3, with a weak D call TRBD2 (5 bases). This CDR3 has 15 amino acids. V was pared by 5 bases and J by 7 bases, with 19 bases between. CDR1 is LNHNV and CDR2 is YYDKDF in the germline V gene (reference sequence).

V gene TRBV6-5 combines with J gene TRBJ1-1, with TRBD1 matching over 7 bases. J lost 5 bases, V lost 6 bases, and 12 bases had no gene match. Per germline, CDR1 MNHEY and CDR2 SVGAGI. CDR3 length: 15 amino acids. The chain's CDR3 is CASRTFSGTVTEAFF. CDR3 in DNA: TGTGCCAGCAGAACTTTCTCCGGGACAGTTACTGAAGCTTTCTTT.

This chain connects TRBV30 to TRBJ2-3, with 8 bases lining up with TRBD2. From germline, CDR1 is GTSNPN and CDR2 SVGIG (reference sequence). V was pared by 5 bases and J by 6 bases, with 13 bases of the junction left unmatched. The CDR3 extends over 15 amino acids. The CDR3 protein is CAWGKRAGGKDTQYF. The CDR3 DNA reads as TGTGCCTGGGGCAAAAGGGCGGGAGGAAAGGATACGCAGTATTTT.

The chain carries TRBV7-9 and TRBJ2-3; 8 bases are shared with TRBD2. Germline-derived CDR1 and CDR2 are SEHNR and FQNEAQ (reference sequence). CDR3 length: 13 residues. V lost 0 bases and J lost 7; bases outside the gene matches: 0. DNA of the CDR3: TGTGCCAGCAGCTTAGCTAGCGGGAATACGCAGTATTTT. Translation gives CASSLASGNTQYF. The whole variable domain, remainder taken from reference TRBV7-9 and TRBJ2-3, is DTGVSQNPRHKITKRGQNVTFRCDPISEHNRLYWYRQTLGQGPEFLTYFQNEAQLEKSRLLSDRFSAERPKGSFSTLEIQRTEQGDSAMYLCASSLASGNTQYFGPGTRLTVL.

The chain carries TRBV4-2 and TRBJ1-6, with D possibly TRBD1 on 5 matching bases. The ends were cut back, 0 bases at V and 6 bases at J, with 15 bases in the middle. CDR1 LGHNA and CDR2 YNFKEQ come from the germline V gene. This CDR3 region has 17 residues. The CDR3 protein is CASSQDMNLGGNSPLHF. The CDR3 DNA reads as TGTGCCAGCAGCCAAGATATGAATTTGGGGGGTAATTCACCCCTCCACTTT.

The chain carries TRBV7-2 and TRBJ2-7, with D perhaps TRBD1 (6 bases). V was trimmed by 5 bases and J by 2 bases, leaving 19 bases between them. The CDR3 sequence is 16 residues long. Germline lookup yields CDR1 SGHTA and CDR2 FQGNSA. The DNA of the CDR3 is TGTGCCAGCAGCCCGACGGGACAATCACGCACCTACGAGCAGTACTTC. Protein: CASSPTGQSRTYEQYF.

CDR3 region: CASSSRGAGELFF. CDR3 bases: TGTGCCAGCAGCTCCCGGGGGGCCGGGGAGCTGTTTTTT. The chain recombines TRBV13 with TRBJ2-2; TRBD2 agrees at 7 bases. This CDR3 contains 13 residues. V dropped 4 bases and J dropped 6; count of bases not matched to a gene: 2. CDR1 and CDR2 from the germline V gene are PRHDT and FYEKMQ (reference sequence).

As DNA, the CDR3 is TGTGCCTGGAGTCGGACTAGCGGTCAACGGAATGAGCAGTTCTTC. It codes for CAWSRTSGQRNEQFF. This sequence joins TRBV30 and TRBJ2-1; 10 bases are a match to TRBD2. The CDR3 runs to 15 residues. Per the germline V gene, CDR1 is GTSNPN and CDR2 is SVGIG (reference sequence). Germline trimming cut 2 bases from V and 7 bases from J; bases unmatched to any gene: 8.

This clone was counted once. J is TRBJ1-1 and V is TRBV21-1; TRBD1, the table's D call, lacks a check against the DNA. TRBV21-1 is a known pseudogene. This CDR3 comprises 11 residues. The CDR3 loop reads CARTGGDEAFF. The CDR3 DNA sequence: TGTGCCCGGACAGGGGGGGATGAAGCTTTCTTT.

V is TRBV29-1 and J is TRBJ2-7; D not certain. The CDR3 covers 13 residues. Between the trimmed V and J ends, which lost 5 bases and 6 bases, there was a span of 17 bases. Per germline, CDR1 SQVTM and CDR2 ANQGSEA. The CDR3 DNA sequence: TGCAGCGTTAGACTTCCTTCCCTGGGCGAGCAGTACTTC. Translated, it gives CSVRLPSLGEQYF.

This clone was seen a single time. The chain couples TRBV10-3 to TRBJ1-6; tentatively, D is TRBD1 (6 bases). V dropped 5 bases and J dropped 5 bases, with 13 bases sitting between them. CDR3 size: 15 residues. Per the germline V gene, CDR1 is ENHRY and CDR2 is SYGVKD. CDR3 region: CAISKGRTDNSPLHF. The CDR3 nucleotides read TGTGCCATCAGTAAAGGCCGGACAGATAATTCACCCCTCCACTTT.

The chain carries TRBV11-3 and TRBJ2-2; 7 nucleotides line up with TRBD2. The CDR3 sequence is 17 residues long. Germline CDR1 reads SGHNT; CDR2 reads YENEEA. V trimming: 5 bases; J trimming: 3 bases; junction bases outside the gene matches: 12. The CDR3 sequence is CASSPPRGGGDTGELFF. CDR3 bases: TGTGCCAGCAGCCCCCCTCGTGGGGGGGGAGACACCGGGGAGCTGTTTTTT.